This TCR beta chain derives from a study of T cell responses to AZD1222 COVID-19 vaccine. From germline, CDR1 is SGHRS and CDR2 YFSETQ. The ends were cut back, 4 bases at V and 0 bases at J, with 10 bases in the middle. The CDR3 sequence is 14 residues long. Sequencing used immunoSEQ multiplex PCR; TCRdb keeps in-frame clones, though not all of them. Here the sample spans tens of thousands of clones, roughly nine tenths being singletons. The gene calls are TRBV5-1 and TRBJ1-1, with D tentatively TRBD1 (6 bases). This TCR came from an adult in good health. The sequenced sample was peripheral blood, obtained on day 0 of AZD1222 vaccination. Written as DNA, the CDR3 is TGCGCCAGCAGCGGGGGACAATTGAACACTGAAGCTTTCTTT. Translated: CASSGGQLNTEAFF.